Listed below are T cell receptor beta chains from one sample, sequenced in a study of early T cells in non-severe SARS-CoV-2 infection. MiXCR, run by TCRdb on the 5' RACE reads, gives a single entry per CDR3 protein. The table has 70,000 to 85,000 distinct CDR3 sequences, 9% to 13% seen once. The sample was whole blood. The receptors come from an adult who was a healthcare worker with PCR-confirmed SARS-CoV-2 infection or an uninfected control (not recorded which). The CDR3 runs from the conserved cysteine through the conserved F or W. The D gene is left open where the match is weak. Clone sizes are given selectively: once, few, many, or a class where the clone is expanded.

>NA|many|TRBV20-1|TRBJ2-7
CSARDRIYEQYF
TGCAGTGCTAGAGACAGAATTTACGAGCAGTACTTC
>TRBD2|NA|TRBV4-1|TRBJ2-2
CASSQDASGANTGELFF
TGCGCCAGCAGCCAAGATGCTAGCGGAGCCAACACCGGGGAGCTGTTTTTT
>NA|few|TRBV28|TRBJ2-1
CASSLFKDEQFF
TGTGCCAGCAGTCTGTTTAAAGATGAGCAGTTCTTC
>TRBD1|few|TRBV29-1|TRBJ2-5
CSIGTGGETQYF
TGCAGCATTGGGACAGGGGGAGAGACCCAGTACTTC
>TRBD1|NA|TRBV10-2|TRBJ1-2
CASSESARQGHGYTF
TGCGCCAGCAGTGAGTCCGCTCGACAGGGCCATGGCTACACCTTC
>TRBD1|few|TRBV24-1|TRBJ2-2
CATRSGSPTGQYPVDTGELFF
TGTGCCACCAGAAGTGGTTCCCCGACGGGACAGTATCCGGTAGATACCGGGGAGCTGTTTTTT
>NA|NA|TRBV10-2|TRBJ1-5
CASREGRNSNQPQHF
TGCGCCAGCAGAGAGGGAAGAAATAGCAATCAGCCCCAGCATTTT
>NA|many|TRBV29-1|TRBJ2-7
CSVWGSEQYF
TGCAGCGTATGGGGGAGTGAGCAGTACTTC
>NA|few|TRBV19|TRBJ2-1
CACQGAGSYNEQFF
TGTGCCTGTCAGGGAGCGGGTTCCTACAATGAGCAGTTCTTC
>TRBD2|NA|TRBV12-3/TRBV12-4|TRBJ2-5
CASSPFRGSGDQETQYF
TGTGCCAGCAGCCCCTTTAGGGGTAGCGGGGACCAAGAGACCCAGTACTTC
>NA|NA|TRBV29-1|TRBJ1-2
CSVEGEGGYTF
TGCAGCGTTGAAGGGGAAGGAGGCTACACCTTC
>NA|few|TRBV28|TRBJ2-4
CASSSTGGADHIQYF
TGTGCCAGCAGTTCTACAGGGGGGGCCGACCACATTCAGTACTTC
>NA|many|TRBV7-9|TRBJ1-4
CASSYGTSGKLFF
TGTGCCAGCAGCTACGGGACCTCCGGAAAACTGTTTTTT
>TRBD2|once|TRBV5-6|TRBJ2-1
CASSRRTSGISYNEQFF
TGTGCCAGCAGCCGGCGGACTAGCGGGATATCCTACAATGAGCAGTTCTTC
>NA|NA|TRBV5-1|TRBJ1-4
CASSPYGGSTNEKLFF
TGCGCCAGCAGCCCTTACGGGGGCTCGACTAATGAAAAACTGTTTTTT
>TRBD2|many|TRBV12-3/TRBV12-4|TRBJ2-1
CASSTSGSIGEQFF
TGTGCCAGCTCGACTAGCGGGAGCATCGGTGAGCAGTTCTTC
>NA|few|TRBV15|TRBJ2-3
CATSRAQTDTQYF
TGTGCCACCAGCAGAGCACAGACAGATACGCAGTATTTT
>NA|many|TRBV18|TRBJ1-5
CASSLMLDQPQHF
TGTGCCAGCTCGCTCATGTTGGACCAGCCCCAGCATTTT
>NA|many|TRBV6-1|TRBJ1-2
CASSEKRGSRLDGYTF
TGTGCCAGCAGTGAAAAACGCGGCAGCCGCCTGGATGGCTACACCTTC
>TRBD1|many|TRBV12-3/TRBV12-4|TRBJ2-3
CASSFGDRGDTQYF
TGTGCCAGCAGTTTTGGGGACAGGGGAGATACGCAGTATTTT
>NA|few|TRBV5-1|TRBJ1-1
CASCEGWNTEAFF
TGCGCCAGCTGTGAGGGATGGAACACTGAAGCTTTCTTT
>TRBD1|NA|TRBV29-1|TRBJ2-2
CSVVQGAANTGELFF
TGCAGCGTGGTGCAGGGGGCCGCGAACACCGGGGAGCTGTTTTTT
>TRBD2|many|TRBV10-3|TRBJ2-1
CAVRAGVFNEQFF
TGTGCCGTCCGTGCGGGAGTGTTCAATGAGCAGTTCTTC
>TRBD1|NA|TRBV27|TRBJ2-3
CASSGTAKGTDTQYF
TGTGCCAGCAGTGGGACAGCTAAAGGCACAGATACGCAGTATTTT
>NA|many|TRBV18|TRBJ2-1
CASSPLSGTDEQFF
TGTGCCAGCTCACCTCTGTCAGGGACCGATGAGCAGTTCTTC